A selection of T cell receptor beta chains follows, all from one sample in a study of T cell responses to AZD1222 COVID-19 vaccine. Method: immunoSEQ multiplex PCR; TCRdb's copy keeps in-frame clones and lacks some. The sample holds 110,000 to 150,000 clones, roughly nine tenths seen once. The specimen comprised peripheral blood, sampled on day 0 of AZD1222 vaccination. The receptors were gathered from an adult in good health. Each CDR3 is given with its conserved first and last residue. The order of the fields is J gene, clone size, D gene, V gene, CDR3 DNA, CDR3 protein. The D gene is left open where the match is weak. Where a row states a size, it is once, few, many or the class of an expanded clone; other rows omit it.

J gene: TRBJ1-1; clone size: -; D gene: -; V gene: TRBV6-4; CDR3 DNA: TGTGCCAGCAGCCTAAGTCCGCAGACCACTGAAGCTTTCTTT; CDR3 protein: CASSLSPQTTEAFF
J gene: TRBJ1-1; clone size: -; D gene: -; V gene: TRBV27; CDR3 DNA: TGTGCCAGCAGTTTATCACCTCGGACCATGCGAGCTTTCTTT; CDR3 protein: CASSLSPRTMRAFF
J gene: TRBJ1-6; clone size: -; D gene: TRBD1; V gene: TRBV4-1; CDR3 DNA: TGCGCCAGCAGCCAAGGGATTGTCGGGGACAGGGTTTCACCCCTCCACTTT; CDR3 protein: CASSQGIVGDRVSPLHF
J gene: TRBJ2-5; clone size: few; D gene: TRBD2; V gene: TRBV6-1; CDR3 DNA: TGTGCCAGCAGTGAACTAGCGGGAGGGCCGGAGACCCAGTACTTC; CDR3 protein: CASSELAGGPETQYF
J gene: TRBJ1-4; clone size: -; D gene: -; V gene: TRBV2; CDR3 DNA: TGTGCCAGCAGCGAAGGCGGGATGGGCAGAAGATTTTCTAATGAAAAACTGTTTTTT; CDR3 protein: CASSEGGMGRRFSNEKLFF
J gene: TRBJ1-2; clone size: -; D gene: -; V gene: TRBV20-1; CDR3 DNA: TGCAGTGCTAGTTACTGGGACTATGGCTACACCTTC; CDR3 protein: CSASYWDYGYTF
J gene: TRBJ1-4; clone size: -; D gene: TRBD1; V gene: TRBV4-1; CDR3 DNA: TGCGCCAGCAGCCAGACAGGGGTGGTCCGGGAAAAACTGTTTTTT; CDR3 protein: CASSQTGVVREKLFF
J gene: TRBJ2-7; clone size: -; D gene: TRBD2; V gene: TRBV7-8; CDR3 DNA: TGTGCCAGCAGCTCCTTTAGCGGGAGGCTATTGACCTACGAGCAGTACTTC; CDR3 protein: CASSSFSGRLLTYEQYF
J gene: TRBJ2-2; clone size: -; D gene: TRBD2; V gene: TRBV6-6; CDR3 DNA: TGTGCCAGCAGTTACTCTCCGGGAGGGAGGACCGGGGAGCTGTTTTTT; CDR3 protein: CASSYSPGGRTGELFF
J gene: TRBJ1-5; clone size: -; D gene: -; V gene: TRBV3-1/TRBV3-2; CDR3 DNA: TGTGCCAGCAGCCAAGATTTCGGAGGTTGGGGAGCCCAGCCCCAGCATTTT; CDR3 protein: CASSQDFGGWGAQPQHF
J gene: TRBJ1-6; clone size: -; D gene: -; V gene: TRBV4-2; CDR3 DNA: TGTGCCAGCAGCCAAGATCGGGCGGGGAATTCACCCCTCCACTTT; CDR3 protein: CASSQDRAGNSPLHF
J gene: TRBJ1-5; clone size: -; D gene: -; V gene: TRBV7-9; CDR3 DNA: TGTGCCAGCAGCTTGGCGGCAGGGAGTAATCAGCCCCAGCATTTT; CDR3 protein: CASSLAAGSNQPQHF
J gene: TRBJ2-7; clone size: -; D gene: -; V gene: TRBV10-3; CDR3 DNA: TGTGCCATCAGTGAGTATGACCTACGAGGACCCTACGAGCAGTACTTC; CDR3 protein: CAISEYDLRGPYEQYF
J gene: TRBJ2-3; clone size: -; D gene: -; V gene: TRBV12-3/TRBV12-4; CDR3 DNA: TGTGCCAGCACCCCTCCAGGGCTTGGTACGCAGTATTTT; CDR3 protein: CASTPPGLGTQYF
J gene: TRBJ1-6; clone size: -; D gene: -; V gene: TRBV4-1; CDR3 DNA: TGCGCCAGCAGCCAAGAGAGGCCCCTCTCCTATAATTCACCCCTCCACTTT; CDR3 protein: CASSQERPLSYNSPLHF
J gene: TRBJ1-3; clone size: -; D gene: -; V gene: TRBV28; CDR3 DNA: TGTGCCAGCAGTCCCTCATTAGGAGGGCCTGGAAACACCATATATTTT; CDR3 protein: CASSPSLGGPGNTIYF
J gene: TRBJ1-2; clone size: -; D gene: -; V gene: TRBV18; CDR3 DNA: TGTGCCAGCTCACCGTTTGTCTATGGCTACACCTTC; CDR3 protein: CASSPFVYGYTF
J gene: TRBJ1-5; clone size: -; D gene: -; V gene: TRBV6-5; CDR3 DNA: TGTGCCAGCAGTTACAGGGTTCGGGAGCCCCAGCATTTT; CDR3 protein: CASSYRVREPQHF
J gene: TRBJ1-5; clone size: -; D gene: -; V gene: TRBV5-1; CDR3 DNA: TGCGCCAGCAGCTTTTCCGGTGACTTCAATCAGCCCCAGCATTTT; CDR3 protein: CASSFSGDFNQPQHF
J gene: TRBJ1-1; clone size: -; D gene: -; V gene: TRBV10-3; CDR3 DNA: TGTGCCATCAGAGCAAATTGGAACACTGAAGCTTTCTTT; CDR3 protein: CAIRANWNTEAFF
J gene: TRBJ2-3; clone size: -; D gene: TRBD2; V gene: TRBV6-4; CDR3 DNA: TGTGCCAGCAGTGACCAACCGACCTCTAGCGGGGGGTCAGATACGCAGTATTTT; CDR3 protein: CASSDQPTSSGGSDTQYF
J gene: TRBJ1-1; clone size: -; D gene: -; V gene: TRBV5-1; CDR3 DNA: TGCGCCAGCAGGGGGGGTTTCACTGAAGCTTTCTTT; CDR3 protein: CASRGGFTEAFF
J gene: TRBJ1-2; clone size: -; D gene: TRBD1; V gene: TRBV14; CDR3 DNA: TGTGCCAGCAGCCACGGGACAGGGCTCTTCTATGGCTACACCTTC; CDR3 protein: CASSHGTGLFYGYTF